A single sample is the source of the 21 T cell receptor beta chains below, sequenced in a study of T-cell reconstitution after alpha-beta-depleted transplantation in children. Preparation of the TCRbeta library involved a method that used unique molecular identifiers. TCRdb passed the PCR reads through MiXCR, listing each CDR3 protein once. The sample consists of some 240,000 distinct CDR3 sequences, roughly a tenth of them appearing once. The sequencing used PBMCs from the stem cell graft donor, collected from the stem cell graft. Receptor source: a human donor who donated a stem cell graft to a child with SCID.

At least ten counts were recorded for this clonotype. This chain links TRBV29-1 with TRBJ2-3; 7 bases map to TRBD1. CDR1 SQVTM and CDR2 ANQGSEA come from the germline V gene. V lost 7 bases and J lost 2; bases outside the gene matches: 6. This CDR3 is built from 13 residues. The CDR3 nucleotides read TGCAGCGCGGACAGGAGTCACACAGATACGCAGTATTTT. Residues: CSADRSHTDTQYF.

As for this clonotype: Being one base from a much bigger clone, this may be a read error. As DNA, the CDR3 is TGCGCCAGCAGCTTGGATGGAGGGTTGGGGAATGAGCAGTTCTTC. It translates to CASSLDGGLGNEQFF. The genes are TRBV5-1 and TRBJ2-1; D might be TRBD2 (6 bases). V dropped 0 bases and J dropped 7 bases, with 14 bases sitting between them. Germline V gene sequence: CDR1 SGHRS, CDR2 YFSETQ. CDR3 size: 15 residues. Combining the CDR3 with reference TRBV5-1 and TRBJ2-1 gives the whole variable domain KAGVTQTPRYLIKTRGQQVTLSCSPISGHRSVSWYQQTPGQGLQFLFEYFSETQRNKGNFPGRFSGRQFSNSRSEMNVSTLELGDSALYLCASSLDGGLGNEQFFGPGTRLTVL.

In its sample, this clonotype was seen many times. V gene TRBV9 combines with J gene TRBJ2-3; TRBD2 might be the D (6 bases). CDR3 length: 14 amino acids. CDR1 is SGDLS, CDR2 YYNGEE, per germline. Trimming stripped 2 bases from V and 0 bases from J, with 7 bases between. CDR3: CASSVGTSTDTQYF. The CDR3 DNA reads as TGTGCCAGCAGCGTCGGGACTAGCACAGATACGCAGTATTTT.

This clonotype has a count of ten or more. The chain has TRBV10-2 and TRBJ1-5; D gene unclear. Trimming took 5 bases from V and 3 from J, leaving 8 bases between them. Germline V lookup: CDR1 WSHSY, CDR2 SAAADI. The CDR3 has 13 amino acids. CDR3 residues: CASSFTFNQPQHF. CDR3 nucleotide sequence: TGCGCCAGCAGTTTTACCTTCAATCAGCCCCAGCATTTT.

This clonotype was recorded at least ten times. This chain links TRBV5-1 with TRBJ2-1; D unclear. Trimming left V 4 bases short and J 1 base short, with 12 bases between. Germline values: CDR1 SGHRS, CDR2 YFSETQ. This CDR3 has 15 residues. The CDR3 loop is CASSELERSYNEQFF. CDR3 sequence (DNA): TGCGCCAGCAGCGAGTTGGAGAGGTCCTACAATGAGCAGTTCTTC.

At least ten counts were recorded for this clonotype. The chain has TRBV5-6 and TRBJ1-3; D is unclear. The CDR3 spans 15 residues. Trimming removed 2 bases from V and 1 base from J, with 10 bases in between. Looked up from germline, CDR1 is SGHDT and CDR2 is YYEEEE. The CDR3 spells CASSLSPASGNTIYF. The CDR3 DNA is TGTGCCAGCAGCTTAAGTCCGGCGTCTGGAAACACCATATATTTT.

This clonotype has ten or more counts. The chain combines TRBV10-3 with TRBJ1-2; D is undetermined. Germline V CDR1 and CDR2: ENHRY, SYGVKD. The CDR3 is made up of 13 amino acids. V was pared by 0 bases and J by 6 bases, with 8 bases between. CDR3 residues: CAISESSVHGYTF. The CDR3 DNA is TGTGCCATCAGTGAGTCGTCGGTTCATGGCTACACCTTC.

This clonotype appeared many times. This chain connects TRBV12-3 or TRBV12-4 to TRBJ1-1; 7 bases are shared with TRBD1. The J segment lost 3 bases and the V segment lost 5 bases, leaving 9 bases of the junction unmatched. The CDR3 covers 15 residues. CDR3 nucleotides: TGTGCCAGCAGTCGAGGGGGGCAGGGGGACACTGAAGCTTTCTTT. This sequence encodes CASSRGGQGDTEAFF.

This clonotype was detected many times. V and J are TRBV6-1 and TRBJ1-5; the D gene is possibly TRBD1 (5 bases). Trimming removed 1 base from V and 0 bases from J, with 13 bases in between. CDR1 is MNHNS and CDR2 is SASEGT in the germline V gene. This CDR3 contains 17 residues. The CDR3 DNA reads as TGTGCCAGCAGTGAAGGTCCCGGGGGGGATAGCAATCAGCCCCAGCATTTT. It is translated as CASSEGPGGDSNQPQHF.

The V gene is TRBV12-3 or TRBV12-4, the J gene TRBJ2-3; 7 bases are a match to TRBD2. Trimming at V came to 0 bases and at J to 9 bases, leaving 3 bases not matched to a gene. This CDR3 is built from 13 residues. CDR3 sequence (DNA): TGTGCCAGCAGTTTAGCTGGGGGGGTCACGCAGTATTTT. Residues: CASSLAGGVTQYF.

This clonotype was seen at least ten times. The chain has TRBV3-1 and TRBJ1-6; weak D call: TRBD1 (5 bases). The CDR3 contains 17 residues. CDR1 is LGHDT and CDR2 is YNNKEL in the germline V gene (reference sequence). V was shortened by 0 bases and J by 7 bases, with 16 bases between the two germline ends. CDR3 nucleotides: TGTGCCAGCAGCCAAGAGGGGGGTAGACATCCCAATTCACCCCTCCACTTT. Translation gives CASSQEGGRHPNSPLHF.

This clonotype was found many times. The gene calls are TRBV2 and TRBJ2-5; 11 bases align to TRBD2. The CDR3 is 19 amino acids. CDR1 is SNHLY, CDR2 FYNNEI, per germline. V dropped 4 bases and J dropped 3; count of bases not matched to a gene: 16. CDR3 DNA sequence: TGTGCCAGCAGTGCCCGAGCCCCGACCGGGACTAGCGGAAAAGAGACCCAGTACTTC. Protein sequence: CASSARAPTGTSGKETQYF.

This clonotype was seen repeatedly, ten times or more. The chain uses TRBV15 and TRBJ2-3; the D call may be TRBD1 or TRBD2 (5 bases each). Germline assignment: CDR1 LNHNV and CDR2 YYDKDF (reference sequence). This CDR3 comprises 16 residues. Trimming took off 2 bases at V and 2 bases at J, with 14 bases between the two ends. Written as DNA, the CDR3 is TGTGCCACCAGCAGACGGTCCGGGGCCAACACAGATACGCAGTATTTT. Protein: CATSRRSGANTDTQYF. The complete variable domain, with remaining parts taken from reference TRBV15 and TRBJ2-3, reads DAMVIQNPRYQVTQFGKPVTLSCSQTLNHNVMYWYQQKSSQAPKLLFHYYDKDFNNEADTPDNFQSRRPNTSFCFLDIRSPGLGDTAMYLCATSRRSGANTDTQYFGPGTRLTVL.

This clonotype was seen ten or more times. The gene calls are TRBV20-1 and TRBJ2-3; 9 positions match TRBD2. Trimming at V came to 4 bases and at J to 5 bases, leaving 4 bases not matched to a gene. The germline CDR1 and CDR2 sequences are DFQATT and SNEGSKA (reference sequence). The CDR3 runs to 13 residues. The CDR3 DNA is TGCAGTGCTATGGAGCGGGGGGTAGATACGCAGTATTTT. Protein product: CSAMERGVDTQYF.

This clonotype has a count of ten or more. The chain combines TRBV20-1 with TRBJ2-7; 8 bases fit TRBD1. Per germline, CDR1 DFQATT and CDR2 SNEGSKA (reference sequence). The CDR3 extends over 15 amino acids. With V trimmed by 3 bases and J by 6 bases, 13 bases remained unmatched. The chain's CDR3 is CSASLLTRTGSEQYF. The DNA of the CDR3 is TGCAGTGCTAGTCTCCTCACCAGGACAGGGAGCGAGCAGTACTTC.

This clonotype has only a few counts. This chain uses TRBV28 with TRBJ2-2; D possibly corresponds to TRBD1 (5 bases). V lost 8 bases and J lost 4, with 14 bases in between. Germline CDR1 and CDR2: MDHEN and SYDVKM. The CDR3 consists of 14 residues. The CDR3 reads CASRGHPSTGELFF. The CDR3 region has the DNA TGTGCCAGCCGAGGACATCCATCCACCGGGGAGCTGTTTTTT.

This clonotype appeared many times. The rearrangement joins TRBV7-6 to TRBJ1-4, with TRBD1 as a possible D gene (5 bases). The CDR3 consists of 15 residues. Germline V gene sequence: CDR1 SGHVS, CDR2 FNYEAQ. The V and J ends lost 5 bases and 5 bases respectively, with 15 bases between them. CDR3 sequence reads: CASSPTGTSNEKLFF. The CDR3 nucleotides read TGTGCCAGCAGCCCAACCGGGACCTCAAATGAAAAACTGTTTTTT.

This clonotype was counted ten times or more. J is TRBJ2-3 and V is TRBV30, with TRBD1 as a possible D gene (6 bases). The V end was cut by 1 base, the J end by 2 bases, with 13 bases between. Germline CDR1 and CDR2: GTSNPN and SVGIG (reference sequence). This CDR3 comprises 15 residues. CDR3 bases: TGTGCCTGGAGTGCCCTGACAGGAGTCACAGATACGCAGTATTTT. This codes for CAWSALTGVTDTQYF.

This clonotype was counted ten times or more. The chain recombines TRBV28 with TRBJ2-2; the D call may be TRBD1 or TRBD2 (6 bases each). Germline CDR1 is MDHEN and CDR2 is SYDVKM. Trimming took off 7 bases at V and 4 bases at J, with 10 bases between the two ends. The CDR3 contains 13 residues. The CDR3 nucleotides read TGTGCCAGCAACGGGGGCAGCACCGGGGAGCTGTTTTTT. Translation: CASNGGSTGELFF. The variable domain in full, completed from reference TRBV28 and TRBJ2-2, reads DVKVTQSSRYLVKRTGEKVFLECVQDMDHENMFWYRQDPGLGLRLIYFSYDVKMKEKGDIPEGYSVSREKKERFSLILESASTNQTSMYLCASNGGSTGELFFGEGSRLTVL.

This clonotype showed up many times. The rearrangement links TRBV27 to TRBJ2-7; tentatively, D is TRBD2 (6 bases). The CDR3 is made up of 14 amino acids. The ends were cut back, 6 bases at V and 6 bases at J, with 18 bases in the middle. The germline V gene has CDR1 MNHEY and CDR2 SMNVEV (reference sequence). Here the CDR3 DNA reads TGTGCCAGCAGAGGGACTTCCTACCGGGGCGAGCAGTACTTC. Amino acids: CASRGTSYRGEQYF.

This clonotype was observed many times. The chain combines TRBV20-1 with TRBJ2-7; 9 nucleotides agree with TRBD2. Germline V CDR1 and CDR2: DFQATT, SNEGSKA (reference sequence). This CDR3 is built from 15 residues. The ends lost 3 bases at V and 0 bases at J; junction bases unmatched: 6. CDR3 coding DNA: TGCAGTGCTAGCAATAGCGGGGGACCCTCCTACGAGCAGTACTTC. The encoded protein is CSASNSGGPSYEQYF.